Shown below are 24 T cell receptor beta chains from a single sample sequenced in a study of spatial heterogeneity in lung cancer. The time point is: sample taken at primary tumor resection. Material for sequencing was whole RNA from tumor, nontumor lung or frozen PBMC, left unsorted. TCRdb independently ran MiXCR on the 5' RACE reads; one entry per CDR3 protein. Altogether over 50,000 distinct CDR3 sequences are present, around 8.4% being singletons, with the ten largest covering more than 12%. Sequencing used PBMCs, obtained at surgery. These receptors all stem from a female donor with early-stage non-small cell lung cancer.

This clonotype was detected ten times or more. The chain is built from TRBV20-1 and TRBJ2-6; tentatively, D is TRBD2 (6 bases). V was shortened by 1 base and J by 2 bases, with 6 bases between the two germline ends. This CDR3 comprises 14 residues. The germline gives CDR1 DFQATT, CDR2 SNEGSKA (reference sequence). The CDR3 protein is CSARAGAGANVLTF. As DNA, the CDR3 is TGCAGTGCTAGAGCGGGGGCTGGGGCCAACGTCCTGACTTTC.

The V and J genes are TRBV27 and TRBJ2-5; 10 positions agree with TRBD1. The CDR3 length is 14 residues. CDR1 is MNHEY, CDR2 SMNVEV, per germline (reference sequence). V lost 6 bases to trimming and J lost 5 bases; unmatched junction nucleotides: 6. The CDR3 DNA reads TGTGCCAGCAGAACGACAGGGGGCAAGGAGACCCAGTACTTC. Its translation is CASRTTGGKETQYF.

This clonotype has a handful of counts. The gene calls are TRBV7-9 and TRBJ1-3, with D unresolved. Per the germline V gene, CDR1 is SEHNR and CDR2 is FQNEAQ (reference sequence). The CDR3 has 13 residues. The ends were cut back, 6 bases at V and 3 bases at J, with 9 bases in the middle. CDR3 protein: CASSLRLGNTIYF. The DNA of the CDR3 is TGTGCCAGCAGTCTGCGTCTTGGAAACACCATATATTTT.

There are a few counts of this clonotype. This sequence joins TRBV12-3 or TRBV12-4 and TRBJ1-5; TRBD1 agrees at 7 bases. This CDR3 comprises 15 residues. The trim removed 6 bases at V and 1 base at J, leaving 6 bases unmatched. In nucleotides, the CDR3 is TGTGCCAGCAGGGGTAGGGACAGCAGCAATCAGCCCCAGCATTTT. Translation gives CASRGRDSSNQPQHF.

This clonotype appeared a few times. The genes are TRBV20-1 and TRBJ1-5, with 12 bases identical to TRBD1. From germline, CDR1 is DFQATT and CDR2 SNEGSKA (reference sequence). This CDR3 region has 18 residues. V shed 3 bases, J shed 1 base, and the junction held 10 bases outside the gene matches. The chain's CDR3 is CSASPGTGGDLSNQPQHF. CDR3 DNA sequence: TGCAGTGCTAGTCCGGGGACAGGGGGCGATTTGAGCAATCAGCCCCAGCATTTT.

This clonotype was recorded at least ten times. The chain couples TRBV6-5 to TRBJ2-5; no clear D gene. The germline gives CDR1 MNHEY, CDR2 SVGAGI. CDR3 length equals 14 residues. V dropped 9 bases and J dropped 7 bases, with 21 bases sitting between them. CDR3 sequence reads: CASKMAQSFGTQYF. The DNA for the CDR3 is TGTGCCAGTAAGATGGCACAATCCTTTGGGACCCAGTACTTC.

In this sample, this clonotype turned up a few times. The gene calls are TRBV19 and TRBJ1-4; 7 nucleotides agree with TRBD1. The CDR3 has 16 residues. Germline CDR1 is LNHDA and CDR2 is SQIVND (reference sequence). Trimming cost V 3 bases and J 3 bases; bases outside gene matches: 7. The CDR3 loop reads CASSITRQGPNEKLFF. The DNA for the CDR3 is TGTGCCAGTAGTATCACTCGACAGGGACCTAATGAAAAACTGTTTTTT.

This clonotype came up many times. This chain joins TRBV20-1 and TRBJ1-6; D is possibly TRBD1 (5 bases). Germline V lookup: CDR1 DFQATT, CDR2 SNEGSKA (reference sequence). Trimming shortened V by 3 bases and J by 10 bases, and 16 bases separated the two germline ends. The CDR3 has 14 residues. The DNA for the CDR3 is TGCAGTGCTAGGGTCGGGGGATTTGGCTCACCCCTCCACTTT. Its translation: CSARVGGFGSPLHF.

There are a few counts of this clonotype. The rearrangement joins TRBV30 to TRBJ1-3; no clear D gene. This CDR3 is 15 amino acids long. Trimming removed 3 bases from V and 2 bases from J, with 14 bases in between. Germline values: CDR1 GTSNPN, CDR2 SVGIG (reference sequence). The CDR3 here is CAWRAHGQAGNTIYF. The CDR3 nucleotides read TGTGCCTGGAGAGCTCACGGTCAGGCTGGAAACACCATATATTTT.

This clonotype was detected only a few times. CDR3 DNA: TGTGCCAGCAGACCCCAGGGGGCGTGGAATTCACCCCTCCACTTT. It encodes CASRPQGAWNSPLHF. The V gene is TRBV28, the J gene TRBJ1-6; 8 nucleotides agree with TRBD1. There are 15 residues in the CDR3. The V and J ends lost 6 bases and 7 bases, in that order; junction bases with no gene match: 8. Germline CDR1 MDHEN, CDR2 SYDVKM.

The chain's CDR3 is CASSSLDRGGTGELFF. CDR3 sequence (DNA): TGTGCCAGCAGTAGCTTGGACAGGGGTGGAACCGGGGAGCTGTTTTTT. The V call is TRBV6-1, the J call TRBJ2-2; 9 positions agree with TRBD1. V lost 5 bases and J lost 5; bases outside the gene matches: 9. The CDR3 runs 16 residues. Germline CDR1 is MNHNS and CDR2 is SASEGT.

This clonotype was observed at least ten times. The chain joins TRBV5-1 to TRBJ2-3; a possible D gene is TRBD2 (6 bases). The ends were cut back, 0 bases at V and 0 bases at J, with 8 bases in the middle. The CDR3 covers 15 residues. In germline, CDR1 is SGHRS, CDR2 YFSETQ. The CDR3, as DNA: TGCGCCAGCAGCTTGGTAGCGGCTAGCACAGATACGCAGTATTTT. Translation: CASSLVAASTDTQYF.

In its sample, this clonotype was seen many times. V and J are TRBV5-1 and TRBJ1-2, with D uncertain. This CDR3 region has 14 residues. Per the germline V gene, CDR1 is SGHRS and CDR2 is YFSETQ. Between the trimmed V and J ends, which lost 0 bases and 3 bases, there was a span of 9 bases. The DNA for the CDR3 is TGCGCCAGCAGCTTGGGTAACCGCGACTATGGCTACACCTTC. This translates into CASSLGNRDYGYTF.

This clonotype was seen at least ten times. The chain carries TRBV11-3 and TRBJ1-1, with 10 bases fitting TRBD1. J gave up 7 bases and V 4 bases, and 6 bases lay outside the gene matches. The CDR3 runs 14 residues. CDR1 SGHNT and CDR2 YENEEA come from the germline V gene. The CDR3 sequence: CASSSTGGGDEAFF. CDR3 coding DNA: TGTGCCAGCAGCTCGACAGGGGGCGGAGATGAAGCTTTCTTT.

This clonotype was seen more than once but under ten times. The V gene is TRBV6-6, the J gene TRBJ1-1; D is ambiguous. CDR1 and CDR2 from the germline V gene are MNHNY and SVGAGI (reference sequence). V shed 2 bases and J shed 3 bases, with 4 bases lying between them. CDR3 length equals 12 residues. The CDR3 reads CASSYGDTEAFF. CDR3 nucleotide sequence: TGTGCCAGCAGTTACGGGGACACTGAAGCTTTCTTT.

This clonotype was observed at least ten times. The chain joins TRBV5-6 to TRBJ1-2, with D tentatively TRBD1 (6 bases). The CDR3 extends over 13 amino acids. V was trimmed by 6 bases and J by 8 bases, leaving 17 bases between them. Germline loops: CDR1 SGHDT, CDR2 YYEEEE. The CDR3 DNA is TGTGCCAGCATTGTTAGTCAGACAGGCGGCTACACCTTC. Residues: CASIVSQTGGYTF.

The CDR3 coding sequence is TGTGCCATCAGTGGGGACAGGAGGGGCACTGAAGCTTTCTTT. It encodes CAISGDRRGTEAFF. The chain employs TRBV10-3 and TRBJ1-1, with 8 positions matching TRBD1. The CDR3 length is 14 residues. Germline V CDR1 and CDR2: ENHRY, SYGVKD. Trimming removed 4 bases from V and 4 bases from J; junction bases left unmatched: 5.

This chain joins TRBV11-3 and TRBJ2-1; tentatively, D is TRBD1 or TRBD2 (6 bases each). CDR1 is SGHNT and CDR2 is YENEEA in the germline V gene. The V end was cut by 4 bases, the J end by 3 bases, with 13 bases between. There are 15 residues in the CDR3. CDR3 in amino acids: CASSSFGGGYNEQFF. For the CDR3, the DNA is TGTGCCAGCAGCTCCTTTGGAGGGGGCTACAATGAGCAGTTCTTC. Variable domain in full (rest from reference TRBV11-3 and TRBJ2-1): EAGVVQSPRYKIIEKKQPVAFWCNPISGHNTLYWYLQNLGQGPELLIRYENEEAVDDSQLPKDRFSAERLKGVDSTLKIQPAELGDSAVYLCASSSFGGGYNEQFFGPGTRLTVL.

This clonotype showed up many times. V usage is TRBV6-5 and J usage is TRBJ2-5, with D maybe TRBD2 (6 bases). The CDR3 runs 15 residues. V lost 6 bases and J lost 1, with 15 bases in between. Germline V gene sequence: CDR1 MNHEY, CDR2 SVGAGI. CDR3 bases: TGTGCCAGCAGCCTCCAAGGAGGGATCCAAGAGACCCAGTACTTC. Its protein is CASSLQGGIQETQYF.

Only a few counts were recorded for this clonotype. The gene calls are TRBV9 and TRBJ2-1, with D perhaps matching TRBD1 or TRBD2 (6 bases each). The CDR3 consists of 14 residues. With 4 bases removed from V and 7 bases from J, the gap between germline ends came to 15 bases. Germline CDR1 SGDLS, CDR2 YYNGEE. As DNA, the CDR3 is TGTGCCAGCAGCCGCTTTGGGGGGCCGAATGAGCAGTTCTTC. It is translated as CASSRFGGPNEQFF.

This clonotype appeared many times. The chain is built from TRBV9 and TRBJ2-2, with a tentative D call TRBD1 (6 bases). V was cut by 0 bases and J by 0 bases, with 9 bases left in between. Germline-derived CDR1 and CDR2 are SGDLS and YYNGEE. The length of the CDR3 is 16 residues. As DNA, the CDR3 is TGTGCCAGCAGCGTAGGGACAGATCCGAACACCGGGGAGCTGTTTTTT. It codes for CASSVGTDPNTGELFF.

CDR3 in DNA: TGTGCCAGCAGTTTAAGCCCCCGTCCTGAGACCCAGTACTTC. Amino acids: CASSLSPRPETQYF. The rearrangement joins TRBV12-3 or TRBV12-4 to TRBJ2-5; D is unclear. The CDR3 has 14 amino acids. V was shortened by 2 bases and J by 5 bases, with 12 bases between the two germline ends.

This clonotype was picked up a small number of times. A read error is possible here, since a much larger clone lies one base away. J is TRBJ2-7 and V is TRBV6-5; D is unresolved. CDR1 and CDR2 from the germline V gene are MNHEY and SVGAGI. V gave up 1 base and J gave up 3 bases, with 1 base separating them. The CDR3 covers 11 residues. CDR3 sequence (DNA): TGTGCCAGCAGTTACTTCTACGAGCAGTACTTC. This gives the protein CASSYFYEQYF.

The CDR3 is CASSLELAGMNTGELFF. Here the CDR3 DNA reads TGTGCCAGCAGCTTAGAGCTAGCGGGAATGAACACCGGGGAGCTGTTTTTT. This chain uses TRBV7-6 with TRBJ2-2, with 9 bases identical to TRBD2. Germline V lookup: CDR1 SGHVS, CDR2 FNYEAQ. Germline trimming cut 1 base from V and 1 base from J; bases unmatched to any gene: 4. The CDR3 covers 17 residues.